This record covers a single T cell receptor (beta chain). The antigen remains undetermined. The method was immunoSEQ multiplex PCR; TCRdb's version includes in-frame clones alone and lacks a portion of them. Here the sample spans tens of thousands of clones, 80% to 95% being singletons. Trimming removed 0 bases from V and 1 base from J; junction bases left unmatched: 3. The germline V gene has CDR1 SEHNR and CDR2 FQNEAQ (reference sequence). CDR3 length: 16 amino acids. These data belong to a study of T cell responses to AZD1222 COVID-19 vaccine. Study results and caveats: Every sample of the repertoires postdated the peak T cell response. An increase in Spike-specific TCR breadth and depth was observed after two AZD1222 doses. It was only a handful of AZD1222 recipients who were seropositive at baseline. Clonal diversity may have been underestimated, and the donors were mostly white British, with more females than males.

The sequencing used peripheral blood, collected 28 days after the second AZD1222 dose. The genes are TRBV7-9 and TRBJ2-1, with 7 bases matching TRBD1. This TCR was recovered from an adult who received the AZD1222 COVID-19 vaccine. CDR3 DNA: TGTGCCAGCAGCTTAGCGCAGGGGGAATCCTACAATGAGCAGTTCTTC. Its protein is CASSLAQGESYNEQFF.